The present T cell receptor (beta chain) was sequenced within a study of identical twins. Remarks on this clonotype: At one end, the junction sequence differs from germline, possibly due to a read error.

One entry per CDR3 protein, called by TCRdb with MiXCR from the 5' RACE reads. In the table there are 550,000 to 700,000 distinct CDR3 sequences, nearly 10% of which are singletons. Germline V CDR1 and CDR2: DFQATT, SNEGSKA (reference sequence). This CDR3 comprises 16 residues. The same data also contributed to another study, on yellow fever vaccine responses in identical twins.

The source material was PBMCs. The sequence was collected from a woman aged 18-30 years in good health. The chain has TRBV20-1 and TRBJ2-2; D possibly corresponds to TRBD1 (6 bases). The CDR3: CCARDSRTANTGELFF. The CDR3 DNA follows: TGCTGTGCTAGAGATTCTAGGACAGCGAACACCGGGGAGCTGTTTTTT.